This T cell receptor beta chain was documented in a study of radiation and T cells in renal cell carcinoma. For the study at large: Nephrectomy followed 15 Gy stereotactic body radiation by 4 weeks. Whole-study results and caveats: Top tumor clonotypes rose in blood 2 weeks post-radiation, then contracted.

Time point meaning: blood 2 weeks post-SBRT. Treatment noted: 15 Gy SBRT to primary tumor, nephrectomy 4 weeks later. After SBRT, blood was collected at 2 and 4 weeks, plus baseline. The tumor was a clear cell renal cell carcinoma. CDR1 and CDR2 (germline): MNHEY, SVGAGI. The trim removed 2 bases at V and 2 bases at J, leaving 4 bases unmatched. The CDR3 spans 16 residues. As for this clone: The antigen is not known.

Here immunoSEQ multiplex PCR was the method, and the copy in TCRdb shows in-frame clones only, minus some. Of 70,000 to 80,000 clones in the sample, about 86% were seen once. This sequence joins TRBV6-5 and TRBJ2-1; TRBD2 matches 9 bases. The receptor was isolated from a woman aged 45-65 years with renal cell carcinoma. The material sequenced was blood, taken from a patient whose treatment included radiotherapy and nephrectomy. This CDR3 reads CASSYLSGRPYNEQFF. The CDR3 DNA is TGTGCCAGCAGTTACCTCAGCGGGAGGCCCTACAATGAGCAGTTCTTC.